This is a list of T cell receptor beta chains from one sample in a study of cytomegalovirus exposure and HLA in healthy donors. Profiling relied on immunoSEQ multiplex PCR, and the TCRdb table lists in-frame clones only, not all of them. The table includes about 210,000 clones, about 85% detected once. The sequencing input was PBMCs. All receptors derive from a boy younger than 10 in good health and CMV-seronegative. The CDR3 runs from the conserved cysteine through the conserved F or W. A D gene is named only where the DNA matches it firmly. Where a row states a size, it is once, few, many or the class of an expanded clone; other rows omit it.

abundance	v_gene	j_gene	d_gene	CDR3aa	CDR3nt
once	TRBV6-1	TRBJ2-5	.	CASSLGLLGETQYF	TGTGCCAGCAGCTTGGGGCTCCTCGGGGAGACCCAGTACTTC
.	TRBV28	TRBJ2-7	.	CASSSPSKEQYF	TGTGCCAGCAGTTCCCCATCAAAAGAGCAGTACTTC
.	TRBV29-1	TRBJ1-2	.	CSVVQGGKGGYTF	TGCAGCGTTGTCCAAGGAGGGAAGGGTGGCTACACCTTC
.	TRBV2	TRBJ1-4	TRBD1	CASTQGAALGEKLFF	TGTGCCAGCACCCAGGGGGCGGCTTTAGGGGAAAAACTGTTTTTT
.	TRBV6-1	TRBJ1-2	TRBD1	CASTATPGQGYGYTF	TGTGCCAGCACCGCTACACCGGGACAGGGGTATGGCTACACCTTC
.	TRBV28	TRBJ2-7	TRBD2	CASSPPAGGQYEQYF	TGTGCCAGCAGTCCCCCGGCGGGGGGGCAATACGAGCAGTACTTC
.	TRBV7-3	TRBJ2-2	.	CASSPRQESNTGELFF	TGTGCCAGCAGCCCGAGACAGGAGTCGAACACCGGGGAGCTGTTTTTT
.	TRBV7-2	TRBJ1-2	.	CASSPTQLGRGYTF	TGTGCCAGCAGCCCTACTCAACTTGGCAGGGGCTACACCTTC
.	TRBV18	TRBJ1-2	TRBD1	CASSPGRGKGIYGYTF	TGTGCCAGCTCACCAGGCAGGGGGAAAGGAATCTATGGCTACACCTTC
.	TRBV19	TRBJ2-2	TRBD2	CASSIWREEGRELFF	TGTGCCAGTAGTATCTGGCGGGAGGAGGGTAGGGAGCTGTTTTTT
.	TRBV21-1	TRBJ1-2	.	CASSKVMKKGRANYGYTF	TGTGCCAGCAGCAAAGTCATGAAGAAGGGCAGGGCTAACTATGGCTACACCTTC
.	TRBV25-1	TRBJ1-2	.	CASSESPGGGNGYTF	TGTGCCAGCAGTGAATCCCCCGGTGGGGGCAATGGCTACACCTTC
.	TRBV28	TRBJ2-7	TRBD2	CASSSWLAGGKPYEQYF	TGTGCCAGCAGCTCATGGCTAGCGGGGGGAAAACCCTACGAGCAGTACTTC
.	TRBV27	TRBJ1-3	.	CASSPWGGSSGNTIYF	TGTGCCAGCAGTCCATGGGGGGGATCATCTGGAAACACCATATATTTT
.	TRBV18	TRBJ2-3	.	CASSPPGRTDTQYF	TGTGCCAGCTCACCACCAGGGAGGACAGATACGCAGTATTTT
.	TRBV29-1	TRBJ1-1	.	CSVVEGQRMSAFF	TGCAGCGTCGTAGAGGGACAACGGATGAGTGCTTTCTTT
.	TRBV30	TRBJ1-2	.	CAWSVVRVGYGYTF	TGTGCCTGGAGTGTAGTCAGGGTGGGCTATGGCTACACCTTC